One T cell receptor beta chain is described in this entry. The specificity of this receptor is unknown. The protocol used for the library was the immunoSEQ multiplex PCR assay. For the multiplex PCR, a mixture combining 60 forward primers for TCR Vbeta segments and 13 reverse primers for TCR Jbeta segments was used. A multiplex PCR assay on genomic DNA amplified the CDR3 region of rearranged TCR beta genes. On the Illumina HiSeq System, the amplified TCR beta libraries were sequenced as 87-base-pair reads. Per the source publication's procedure: A later analysis counted tens of millions of unique TCR beta chains across the 650 to 700 repertoires, and around 12 million of these chains were shared by at least two donors. Raw reads were error-corrected and collapsed into unique sequences by a nearest-neighbor algorithm in which closely related sequences were merged to remove PCR and sequencing errors. V, D and J gene segments were assigned by aligning CDR3 sequences to IMGT reference sequences. Each retained sequence needed at least a six-nucleotide match to both a V gene segment and a J gene segment. Rearrangements were classified as productive when the CDR3 lacked stop codons and remained in frame with V and J, and all other rearrangements were classified as non-productive. Following IMGT convention, CDR3 was defined as the stretch from the second conserved V-encoded cysteine up to the conserved J-encoded phenylalanine. The earlier analysis of about 610 of the donors excluded sequences that lacked an unambiguous match to a single V gene segment. An earlier analysis of about 600 of the donors called V segments functional above 56.7% productive rearrangements and segregating when the between-donor standard deviation exceeded 5%. A statistical classification framework was developed to diagnose cytomegalovirus status using the catalog of TCR beta chain sequences. In a later analysis, TCR nucleotide sequences were compared against IMGT/GENE-DB human TR gene sequences so that V and J genes could be assigned. In a later analysis, CDR3 sequences and most-parsimonious VDJ recombination scenarios were assigned using the TCRdist pipeline. In a later analysis, each TCR beta chain was defined by its CDR3 amino acid sequence together with its V-gene family, and reads lacking a unique V-gene family were excluded. To address suspected cross-contamination and a sequencing artifact, a later analysis removed approximately 600 highly shared, low-generation-probability nucleotide sequences. A later analysis calculated a clonal expansion index for each public chain from normalized within-repertoire ranks of inferred template counts. A later analysis computed generation probabilities with a VDJ recombination model fitted to out-of-frame rearrangements, and checked the results against IGoR. Hypergeometric tests were used in a later analysis to score TCR-TCR, TCR-HLA and TCR-CMV co-occurrence, with a repertoire-size bias correction applied to the TCR pairs. False discovery rates were estimated in a later analysis by permuting HLA or CMV assignments 20 times. In a later analysis, co-occurring TCRs were grouped using DBSCAN, and TCRdist sequence similarity was added for clustering within HLA-allele-positive subsets. Repertoires with fewer than 30,000 or more than 120,000 public chains, plus five repertoires with anomalous nucleotide sharing, were excluded from co-occurrence clustering. TCRdb re-hosts the immuneACCESS table, in-frame sequences only. Its copies lack some clones; in the studies checked, an unresolved V gene accounts for under half of them, and the cause for the rest is not known. V, J and clone size are taken as reported in that table, and D and trimming were inferred from the DNA itself. This sample's table carries roughly 120,000 clones. The top ten constitute around 7% of the sample.

The cohort was made up of 666 healthy bone marrow donors. At the time of sampling, every cohort member was nominally healthy, though immune exposures that went unrecorded were likely present. The donor was CMV seropositive and belonged to the group of more than 250 seropositive cohort members. A peripheral blood sample was provided by each donor, and peripheral blood mononuclear cells were used for TCR beta sequencing. The Qiagen DNeasy Blood Extraction Kit was used to extract genomic DNA from the blood cell samples. These data are taken from a study of cytomegalovirus exposure and HLA in healthy donors (dated by TCRdb to 2016 to 2017). Looking at the study overall: According to an earlier analysis of several hundred of the donors, 200 million or so T cells yielded over 90 million unique TCR beta sequences and approximately 300 Gb of sequence data. An early release that covered about 600 HLA-typed donors contained about 300 gigabases of sequencing data and 85 million to 100 million unique TCR sequences. Of the approximately 400 genotyped donors, more than 75% were placed in the genetic ancestry cluster associated with self-reported Caucasian donors. The study aimed to test whether signatures of past pathogen exposure could be identified by cataloging public T cell receptors. Using immunosequencing, the study profiled T cell repertoires from 666 subjects and related those repertoires to cytomegalovirus serostatus. In addition to the first cohort of roughly 700 subjects, a separate validation cohort of 120 different subjects was used. The study combined high-throughput TCR immunosequencing, statistical association of individual TCRs with disease status, and machine learning to predict cytomegalovirus infection status. In a later analysis, previously published TCR beta repertoires from hundreds of donors were re-analyzed and high-resolution HLA genotyping was added so that TCR occurrence patterns could be studied. Rather than using new phenotypic data, the later analysis identified candidate immune exposures from TCR beta sequences and from how often those sequences occurred across donors. An earlier analysis of 587 of the donors used high-throughput TCR beta sequencing to judge whether each TCR beta V gene segment behaved as functional or pseudogenic. Donor age, sex, ethnicity and CMV serostatus were compiled together with the repertoire data. Genome-wide SNP genotypes for about 60% of the 666 donors were used in a later genetic analysis, which treated that subset as a discovery cohort. Every discovery cohort repertoire had been produced on one sequencing platform. HLA typing included class I and class II loci at four-digit resolution. Typing coverage differed by locus: A, B, C, DRB1 and DQB1 were typed in roughly 620-630 donors, DQA1 in approximately 520, DPA1 in approximately 600, and DPB1 in just under 480. About 5 DR-DQ haplotypes were handled as single units for association and clustering, since linkage in the cohort was strong. On average, 235,054 unique TCR beta nucleotide sequences were sequenced per donor among fewer than 500 genotyped donors of the cohort, with roughly 18% of those sequences being non-productive.

What the research found in general, with its limitations: A later analysis found that TCR association rates varied across HLA loci, with DRB1 alleles showing the most associated TCRs and HLA-C alleles the fewest. Correlated functional status among segregating V segments might reflect linkage disequilibrium, but an unknown experimental factor could not be ruled out. The classifier was reported to diagnose cytomegalovirus status with high specificity and sensitivity in both the original cohort and the validation cohort. According to the authors, the approach could potentially be generalized to other disease states and immunological phenotypes. According to a later analysis, parvovirus B19, influenza, CMV and Epstein-Barr virus appeared linked to several top co-occurrence clusters. A further reported finding was that TCR beta sequences accurately predicted the HLA-A and HLA-B alleles for most subjects in the first cohort. A later analysis found that HLA-associated TCR beta chains were more clonally expanded and had lower generation probabilities than equally common non-associated chains. A later genetic analysis reported fewer N-insertions in productive TCRs among donors in an Asian-associated ancestry cluster than the roughly 700-donor mean. Broadly in line with IMGT annotations, most TCR beta V segments showed up in productive rearrangements about 90% or about 30% of the time in an earlier analysis of approximately 600 of the donors. Only TCR beta chains were sequenced in this cohort, and the absence of alpha or paired-chain data limited detectable features. A total of some 180 TCR beta chains were listed by the study as associated with cytomegalovirus. In a later analysis, most CMV-associated TCR beta chains were found to appear HLA-restricted, with HLA associations seemingly driven largely by CMV exposure. A group of highly shared sequence variants was considered likely to be a technical artifact of the sequencing pipeline. Strong co-occurrence of HLA alleles, especially DR and DQ, made assigning TCR associations to individual alleles difficult. Some 16 rarely observed V segments, including chromosome 9 orphons, were excluded from the earlier analysis of a few hundred of the donors because counts were too low. While some public TCRs were present in many individuals, most TCR sequences turned up only very rarely across donors. A few of the identified cytomegalovirus-associated TCR beta chains were confirmed in vitro to be specific for cytomegalovirus antigens. Specific HLA alleles were associated with 15,000 to 20,000 TCR beta sequences at a false discovery rate of 0.05 in a later analysis. Immune exposure information for the cohort was limited to CMV serostatus. Because HLA typing was missing for some donors at each locus, association tests included only the typed subset. Because the 87-base-pair reads could not distinguish some IMGT-functional V segments, including TRBV6-2 and TRBV6-3, those segments were excluded. An association between a missense DCLRE1C variant and V-gene and J-gene trimming of TCR beta chains was found in a later genetic analysis and replicated in an independent cohort. Presence/absence analyses assumed roughly uniform sequencing depth across donors, an assumption that may not hold.

The CDR3 goes from the cysteine to the phenylalanine over 16 residues. The entry retains the CDR3 DNA only, 48 bases that are in frame from base 1. V loses 2 bases at its end and J loses 0 bases; junction bases beyond the gene matches: 6. The germline V gene (reference sequence) sets CDR1 to LNHDA and CDR2 to SQIVND. This TCR was sampled from a man aged 40-49 years in good health and CMV-seropositive. Material: PBMCs. The chain is assembled from TRBV19 and TRBJ1-1; TRBD1 aligns with 7 central bases. The DNA sequence follows: TGTGCCAGTAGTATAACGCAGGGGGTTTTGAACACTGAAGCTTTCTTT. The translation is CASSITQGVLNTEAFF. The CDR3, completed at both ends by the reference TRBV19 and TRBJ1-1 genes, gives the full variable domain DGGITQSPKYLFRKEGQNVTLSCEQNLNHDAMYWYRQDPGQGLRLIYYSQIVNDFQKGDIAEGYSVSREKKESFPLTVTSAQKNPTAFYLCASSITQGVLNTEAFFGQGTRLTVV.